Sequencing of this TCR beta chain was carried out in a study of blood T cell repertoires in COVID-19. Assay used: immunoSEQ multiplex PCR; TCRdb lists only in-frame clones, some missing. The sample yields about 260,000 clones, around 90% seen once. CDR3 length: 14 amino acids. V was shortened by 0 bases and J by 3 bases, with 9 bases between the two germline ends. V usage is TRBV5-3 and J usage is TRBJ1-1; perhaps TRBD1 as D (5 bases). TRBV5-3 is an ORF, and what it does is uncertain. The specimen sequenced was peripheral blood. This TCR derives from a human donor in a cohort sampled during active COVID-19. The CDR3 nucleotides read TGTGCCAGAAGCTTGGCCCACAGGTACACTGAAGCTTTCTTT. Translated: CARSLAHRYTEAFF.